The 9 T cell receptor beta chains below come from one sample, sequenced in a study of post-analysis software for immune sequencing data. These receptors are not linked to any known antigen. Study-wide results and caveats: Patients had higher frequencies than controls of roughly five TRBV segments, including TRBV5-6, TRBV5-1 and TRBV20-1.

Libraries were made from TCR beta cDNA, and they carried unique molecular identifiers. A single record per CDR3 protein comes from TCRdb applying MiXCR to the PCR reads. The sample yields about 820,000 distinct CDR3 sequences, about 57% seen once. Input material: blood. Every receptor here comes from a girl aged 10 to 17 with multiple sclerosis.

This chain connects TRBV12-3 or TRBV12-4 to TRBJ2-1, with 9 bases fitting TRBD2. The length of the CDR3 is 15 residues. The trim removed 3 bases at V and 8 bases at J, leaving 8 bases unmatched. The CDR3 DNA sequence: TGTGCCAGCAGTTTTAAGCGGGGGGTCTCTCATGAGCAGTTCTTC. It translates to CASSFKRGVSHEQFF.

The chain uses TRBV4-2 and TRBJ2-3, with TRBD2 matching 8 bases. The J segment lost 2 bases and the V segment lost 1 base, leaving 8 bases of the junction unmatched. Germline CDR1 is LGHNA and CDR2 is YNFKEQ. The CDR3 contains 17 residues. The CDR3 is CASSQGNPRGDTDTQYF. The CDR3 DNA reads as TGTGCCAGCAGCCAAGGTAACCCGCGGGGGGACACAGATACGCAGTATTTT.

This clonotype was detected only once. The chain is built from TRBV3-1 and TRBJ1-1, with a tentative D call TRBD1 (5 bases). The V end was cut by 4 bases, the J end by 5 bases, with 11 bases between. The V gene's germline CDR1 is LGHDT and CDR2 YNNKEL (reference sequence). The CDR3 has 13 amino acids. The CDR3 spells CASSRQRGTEAFF. The CDR3 bases are TGTGCCAGCAGCCGACAGAGAGGGACTGAAGCTTTCTTT.

The gene calls are TRBV2 and TRBJ2-7; TRBD2 is a possible D gene (5 bases). The germline gives CDR1 SNHLY, CDR2 FYNNEI. The CDR3 loop spans 12 amino acids. V lost 4 bases and J lost 4, with 8 bases in between. CDR3 region: CASSGGGYEQYF. The CDR3 DNA reads as TGTGCCAGCAGTGGAGGAGGATACGAGCAGTACTTC.

This rearrangement joins TRBV4-1 to TRBJ2-1, with 8 bases fitting TRBD1. Germline V gene lookup returns CDR1 MGHRA and CDR2 YSYEKL. Trimming removed 4 bases from V and 8 bases from J; junction bases left unmatched: 7. The CDR3 has 14 amino acids. The CDR3 bases are TGCGCCAGCAGCCGGGACAGGATCTTTGATGAGCAGTTCTTC. It yields the protein CASSRDRIFDEQFF.

A few counts support this clonotype. This sequence joins TRBV7-2 and TRBJ1-1, with 8 bases aligning to TRBD1. This CDR3 has 15 amino acids. With V trimmed by 5 bases and J by 4 bases, 9 bases remained unmatched. Per germline, CDR1 SGHTA and CDR2 FQGNSA. Here the CDR3 DNA reads TGTGCCAGCAGCACAGCAGGGGGCCTTGGCACTGAAGCTTTCTTT. Amino acid sequence: CASSTAGGLGTEAFF.

The rearrangement links TRBV3-1 to TRBJ2-1; D not resolved. The CDR3 sequence is 14 residues long. Trimming pared 0 bases from V and 7 bases from J, leaving 10 bases between. Per the germline V gene, CDR1 is LGHDT and CDR2 is YNNKEL (reference sequence). The CDR3 bases are TGTGCCAGCAGCCAAGATGACTTTAGGAATGAGCAGTTCTTC. It translates to CASSQDDFRNEQFF.

The gene calls are TRBV24-1 and TRBJ1-1; a weak D match, TRBD1 (6 bases). Germline-derived CDR1 and CDR2 are KGHDR and SFDVKD. The CDR3 consists of 15 residues. V lost 5 bases and J 1 base, leaving 13 bases between the germline ends. For the CDR3, the DNA is TGTGCCACCAGTGGGTGCGGGGGCGCGAACACTGAAGCTTTCTTT. It codes for CATSGCGGANTEAFF.

This chain uses TRBV7-2 with TRBJ2-7, with D possibly matching TRBD1 (5 bases). V lost 1 base, J lost 3 bases, and 16 bases lay in between. This CDR3 has 16 amino acids. Germline lookup yields CDR1 SGHTA and CDR2 FQGNSA. This CDR3 reads CASSLGGHLGVYEQYF. The CDR3 region has the DNA TGTGCCAGCAGCTTAGGGGGCCACTTAGGGGTCTACGAGCAGTACTTC.